Listed below are T cell receptor beta chains from one sample, sequenced in a study of cytomegalovirus exposure and HLA in healthy donors. Here immunoSEQ multiplex PCR was the method, and the copy in TCRdb shows in-frame clones only, minus some. The repertoire holds 140,000 to 150,000 clones, with 75% to 80% as singletons. Sequenced material: PBMCs. The receptors were sampled from a woman aged 18 to 35 in good health and CMV-seropositive. Both conserved end residues are part of each CDR3. Each record gives: J gene, D gene, clone size, CDR3 length, V gene, CDR3 DNA, CDR3 protein. D genes are given only for firm matches. Only part of the rows carry a size: once, few, many, or a class if the clone is expanded.

TRBJ1-2	.	.	13	TRBV6-5	TGTGCCAGCAGTTACGACGCGGGCTATGGCTACACCTTC	CASSYDAGYGYTF
TRBJ1-4	.	few	13	TRBV6-5	TGTGCCAGTTCCGACCGGGACAACGAAAAACTGTTTTTT	CASSDRDNEKLFF
TRBJ1-2	.	.	13	TRBV19	TGTGCCAGTAGCCCCCAGGAGGGGTATGGCTACACCTTC	CASSPQEGYGYTF
TRBJ2-2	.	.	12	TRBV2	TGTGCCAGCAGTGAAGAGCCCGGGGAGCTGTTTTTT	CASSEEPGELFF
TRBJ1-3	.	.	17	TRBV14	TGTGCCAGCAGCCAAGGGTTGGCGTACAGGGAAAGAAACACCATATATTTT	CASSQGLAYRERNTIYF
TRBJ1-1	TRBD1	.	15	TRBV6-6	TGTGCCAGCAGTAGGGCAGGGGGCTCCAACACTGAAGCTTTCTTT	CASSRAGGSNTEAFF
TRBJ1-6	.	.	15	TRBV30	TGTGCCTGGAGTGCAGGGAACGCCTATAATTCACCCCTCCACTTT	CAWSAGNAYNSPLHF
TRBJ2-3	TRBD1	.	14	TRBV5-1	TGCGCCAGCAGTTTGACAGGGTGGACAGATACGCAGTATTTT	CASSLTGWTDTQYF
TRBJ2-7	TRBD2	.	15	TRBV27	TGTGCCAGCAGTTTCGCTAGCGGGGGTATCTACGAGCAGTACTTC	CASSFASGGIYEQYF
TRBJ1-1	TRBD1	.	15	TRBV5-4	TGTGCCAGCAGCTACGGACTCAGGGGGGACACTGAAGCTTTCTTT	CASSYGLRGDTEAFF
TRBJ2-6	.	.	13	TRBV10-3	TGTGCCGCAGCAGGATCCGGGGCCAACGTCCTGACTTTC	CAAAGSGANVLTF
TRBJ2-2	TRBD1	.	14	TRBV19	TGTGCCAGTAGTATACAGGGGGCCGGCGGGGAGCTGTTTTTT	CASSIQGAGGELFF
TRBJ2-2	TRBD1	.	16	TRBV9	TGTGCCAGCAGCGTGACCGGGACAGGGGGCGGCGGGGAGCTGTTTTTT	CASSVTGTGGGGELFF
TRBJ2-7	TRBD2	.	18	TRBV5-1	TGCGCCAGCAGCTTGTACCTCCCGGGACTAGCAGGAACCTACGAGCAGTACTTC	CASSLYLPGLAGTYEQYF
TRBJ1-2	TRBD1	once	17	TRBV4-1	TGCGCCAGCAGCCAGCGCGTTCGGACAGGGGGCAATAATGGCTACACCTTC	CASSQRVRTGGNNGYTF
TRBJ2-1	TRBD2	.	16	TRBV15	TGTGCCACCAGCACCCCCGGGACTAGCGGCTACAATGAGCAGTTCTTC	CATSTPGTSGYNEQFF
TRBJ2-1	.	.	11	TRBV2	TGTGCCAGCAGCGGCTACAATGAGCAGTTCTTC	CASSGYNEQFF
TRBJ1-1	.	.	14	TRBV29-1	TGCAGCGTTGAAGACACAGGCTCTGGGGAAGAAGCTTTCTTT	CSVEDTGSGEEAFF
TRBJ2-1	.	.	17	TRBV28	TGTGCCAGCAGTCCCCCAGGGATCCTAACTCCTAACAATGAGCAGTTCTTC	CASSPPGILTPNNEQFF
TRBJ2-7	TRBD1	.	14	TRBV5-4	TGTGCCAGCAGCCGGGACAGGGGGAAGTACGAGCAGTACTTC	CASSRDRGKYEQYF
TRBJ2-7	TRBD2	.	15	TRBV5-4	TGTGCCAGCAGCCAAGGGACTAGAAACTCCTACGAGCAGTACTTC	CASSQGTRNSYEQYF
TRBJ1-1	.	.	11	TRBV30	TGTGCCTGGAGTGCGGGGGAAACTGCTTTCTTT	CAWSAGETAFF
TRBJ2-3	TRBD1	.	16	TRBV11-2	TGTGCCAGCAGCTTTACCGGGACAGACCATCAGGATACGCAGTATTTT	CASSFTGTDHQDTQYF
TRBJ2-7	.	.	15	TRBV15	TGTGCCACCAGCAGAGTCTTTGGGGGCGAACACGAGCAGTACTTC	CATSRVFGGEHEQYF
TRBJ1-1	TRBD1	.	15	TRBV4-1	TGCGCCAGCAGCCGGATGGGACAGGGGAACACTGAAGCTTTCTTT	CASSRMGQGNTEAFF
TRBJ2-5	TRBD1	.	17	TRBV28	TGTGCCAGCAGTCCACTTCCGGGACAGGGTTTCCAAGAGACCCAGTACTTC	CASSPLPGQGFQETQYF
TRBJ2-5	.	once	16	TRBV5-5	TGTGCCAGCAGCTTGGACTGGCAGGGGGGTCAAGAGACCCAGTACTTC	CASSLDWQGGQETQYF
TRBJ1-1	TRBD1	.	14	TRBV10-1	TGCGCCAGCAGTGTAACAGGGGGCATCACTGAAGCTTTCTTT	CASSVTGGITEAFF
TRBJ2-4	TRBD1	few	16	TRBV11-2	TGTGCCAGCAGCCTAACAGGGGGCAAAGCCAAAAACATTCAGTACTTC	CASSLTGGKAKNIQYF
TRBJ2-7	TRBD2	.	14	TRBV11-3	TGTGCCAGCAGCCCGGGGGGGGCGGGGGCCGAGCAGTACTTC	CASSPGGAGAEQYF
TRBJ2-1	TRBD2	.	17	TRBV11-2	TGTGCCAGCAGCCTCCCCGGCTCCAGCGGGGGTTACAATGAGCAGTTCTTC	CASSLPGSSGGYNEQFF
TRBJ1-4	.	.	15	TRBV6-6	TGTGCCAGCAGTCAACCGGGAATGACTAATGAAAAACTGTTTTTT	CASSQPGMTNEKLFF
TRBJ2-5	.	.	12	TRBV30	TGTGCCTGGGTCGCGGTCATTGGGACCCAGTACTTC	CAWVAVIGTQYF
TRBJ2-4	TRBD2	.	17	TRBV9	TGTGCCAGCAGCCCCCGGCCGACTAGCGGGGGAAAAAACATTCAGTACTTC	CASSPRPTSGGKNIQYF
TRBJ1-6	TRBD1	.	15	TRBV5-1	TGCGCCAGCAGCCTCGGAGAGGGGGCCAGTTCACCCCTCCACTTT	CASSLGEGASSPLHF
TRBJ2-7	.	.	15	TRBV4-1	TGCGCCAGCAGCCAAGTTACAGGGTACTCCTACGAGCAGTACTTC	CASSQVTGYSYEQYF
TRBJ2-7	.	few	14	TRBV4-1	TGCGCCAGCAGCCAAGACTGGGGCGGGGACGAGCAGTACTTC	CASSQDWGGDEQYF
TRBJ1-1	.	few	16	TRBV2	TGTGCCAGCAGTGAAAGCCCCAGGGTATTTGGCACTGAAGCTTTCTTT	CASSESPRVFGTEAFF
TRBJ1-2	.	few	13	TRBV12-5	TGTGCTAGTGGTTCCCAGGGCTCAGATGGCTACACCTTC	CASGSQGSDGYTF
TRBJ1-3	.	.	16	TRBV19	TGTGCCACTATGAGTAACAGGCGGGGATCTGGAAACACCATATATTTT	CATMSNRRGSGNTIYF
TRBJ1-5	.	few	15	TRBV19	TGTGCCAGTACGGTGGTAGGACACGACAATCAGCCCCAGCATTTT	CASTVVGHDNQPQHF
TRBJ1-1	TRBD1	.	14	TRBV15	TGTGCCACCAGCGGGACAGGACCGAACACTGAAGCTTTCTTT	CATSGTGPNTEAFF
TRBJ2-2	.	.	15	TRBV5-1	TGCGCCAGCAGGTCCGGGACACTACACACCGGGGAGCTGTTTTTT	CASRSGTLHTGELFF
TRBJ1-6	TRBD1	.	15	TRBV19	TGTGCCAGTGCAAGTATAGGGACAGTTAATTCACCCCTCCACTTT	CASASIGTVNSPLHF
TRBJ2-5	.	.	15	TRBV6-1	TGTGCCAGCAACTCCGGCAGGGCCCACCAAGAGACCCAGTACTTC	CASNSGRAHQETQYF
TRBJ2-6	.	.	15	TRBV9	TGTGCCAGCAGCGTATTAGACTCTGGGGCCAACGTCCTGACTTTC	CASSVLDSGANVLTF